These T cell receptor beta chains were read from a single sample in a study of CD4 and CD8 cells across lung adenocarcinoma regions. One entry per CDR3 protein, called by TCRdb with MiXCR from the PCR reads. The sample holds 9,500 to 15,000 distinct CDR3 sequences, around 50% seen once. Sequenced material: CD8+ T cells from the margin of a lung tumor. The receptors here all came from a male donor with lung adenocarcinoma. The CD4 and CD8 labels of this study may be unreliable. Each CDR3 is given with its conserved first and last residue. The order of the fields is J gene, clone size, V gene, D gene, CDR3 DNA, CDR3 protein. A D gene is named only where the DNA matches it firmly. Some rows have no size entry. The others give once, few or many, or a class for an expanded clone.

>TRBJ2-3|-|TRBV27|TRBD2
TGTGCCAGCAGGGGACGCGGGGGGCGAGGCCCAGATACGCAGTATTTC
CASRGRGGRGPDTQYF
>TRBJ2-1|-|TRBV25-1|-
TGTGCCAGCAGTGAATACGGCTTCCAAGAGACCCAGTTCTTC
CASSEYGFQETQFF
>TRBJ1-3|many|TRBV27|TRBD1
TGTGCCAGCAGTTCCTCTACAGGGGCGAACACCATATATTTT
CASSSSTGANTIYF
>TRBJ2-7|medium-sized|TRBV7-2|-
TGTGCCAGCAGCCCTCACAGGAACGAGCAGTACTTC
CASSPHRNEQYF
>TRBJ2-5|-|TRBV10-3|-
TGTGCCATCACGGGGGCGGGCGGTGGCCAAGAGACCCAGTACTTC
CAITGAGGGQETQYF
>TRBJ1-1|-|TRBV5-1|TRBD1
TGCGCCAGCAGCTTGGCAGGGGGCTACACTGAAGCTTTCTTT
CASSLAGGYTEAFF
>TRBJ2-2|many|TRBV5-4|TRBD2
TGTGCCAGCAGCCCGGGACTAGCGGGAGGAGTTCCCTCGGGCGGGGAGCTGTTTTTT
CASSPGLAGGVPSGGELFF
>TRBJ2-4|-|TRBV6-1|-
TGTGCTAGCAGTGAAGGGCTCGTTAAACTAGACGGAGTTTCCCCGTACTTC
CASSEGLVKLDGVSPYF
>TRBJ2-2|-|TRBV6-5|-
TGTGCCAGCGGTTACCCGGCTACGAGCACAGATGCGCTGTATTTT
CASGYPATSTDALYF
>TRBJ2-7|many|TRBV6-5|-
TGTGCCAGCAGTTACTCGGGCAAACCCTACGAGCAGTACTTC
CASSYSGKPYEQYF
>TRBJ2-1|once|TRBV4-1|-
TGCGCCAGCAGCCAAGAATCCAGCTTGCTAGGTCGGGGAGAGACCCAGTTCTTC
CASSQESSLLGRGETQFF
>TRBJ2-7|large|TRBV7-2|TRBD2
TGTGCCAGCAGCCCCCTACGGGGGGGATCCTACGAGCAGTACTTC
CASSPLRGGSYEQYF
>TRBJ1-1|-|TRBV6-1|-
TGTGCCAGCAGTGAGAACAGGGTTTCTGAAGCTTTCTTT
CASSENRVSEAFF
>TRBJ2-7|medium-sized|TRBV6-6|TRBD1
TGTGCCAGCAGTTACTCGGTCACAGGGGCTAGGTACGAGCAGTACTTC
CASSYSVTGARYEQYF
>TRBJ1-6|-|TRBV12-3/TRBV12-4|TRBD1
TGTGCCAGCAGTTCTGGGACAGGGTATTCACCCCTCCACTTT
CASSSGTGYSPLHF
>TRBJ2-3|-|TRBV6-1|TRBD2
TGTGCCAGCAGTGTGTTGGCGGGAGGAGCCACAGATACGCAGTATTTT
CASSVLAGGATDTQYF
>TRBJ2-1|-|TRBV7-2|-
TGTGCCAGCAGCTTAGAGTCCTTGGGGGGCCACGAGCAGTTCTTC
CASSLESLGGHEQFF
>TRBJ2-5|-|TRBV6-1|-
TGTGCCAGCAGGGAGGCTGGGGGCGGGGGCCAAGAGACCCAGTACTTC
CASREAGGGGQETQYF
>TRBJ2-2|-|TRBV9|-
TGTGCCAGCAGCGTCGTGCACACCGGGGAGCTGTTTTTT
CASSVVHTGELFF
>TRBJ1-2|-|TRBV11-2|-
TGTGCCAGCAGCCCGACAGGAAACTATGGCTACACCTTC
CASSPTGNYGYTF
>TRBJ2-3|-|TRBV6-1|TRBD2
TGTGCCAGCTCCCGGACTAGTAAGGCAGATACGCAGTATTTT
CASSRTSKADTQYF
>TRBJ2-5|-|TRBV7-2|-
TGTGCCAGCAGCTTAGAGAGCGTAGTGGTCTGGGAGACCCAGTACTTC
CASSLESVVVWETQYF
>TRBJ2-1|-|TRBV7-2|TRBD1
TGTGCCAGCAGCCCTTTCAGGGGGCGGTACGATGCGCAGTACTTT
CASSPFRGRYDAQYF
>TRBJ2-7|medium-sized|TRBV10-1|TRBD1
TGCGCCAGCGGGTCGGGACAGAACTCCTACGAGCAGTACTTC
CASGSGQNSYEQYF
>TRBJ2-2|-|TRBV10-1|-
TGCGCCAGCAGTAAAGGGACGGGTGGACCCGGGGAGCTGTTTTTT
CASSKGTGGPGELFF
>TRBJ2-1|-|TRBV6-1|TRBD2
TGTGCCAGCACAGGGTGGGAGGGGAGCTCCTACAATGAGCAGTTCTTC
CASTGWEGSSYNEQFF
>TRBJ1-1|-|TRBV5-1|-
TGCGCCAGCAGCTTGGGTTCGGTCAACACTGAAGCTTTCTTT
CASSLGSVNTEAFF
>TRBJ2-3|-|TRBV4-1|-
TGCGCCAGCAGCCTCCTCCCCCCTAGGAGCACAGATACGCAGTATTTT
CASSLLPPRSTDTQYF
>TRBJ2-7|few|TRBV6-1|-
TGTGCCAGCAGACCAGGCAGATCCTACGAGCAGTACTTC
CASRPGRSYEQYF
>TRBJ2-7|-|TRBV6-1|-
TGTGCCAGCAGTGTAAATTCAGGAGGGAGTTTCACAGAGACGCAGTACTTC
CASSVNSGGSFTETQYF
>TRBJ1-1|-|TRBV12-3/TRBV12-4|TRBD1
TGTGCCAGCAGACAGGGGCCCAGCACTGAAGCTTTCTTT
CASRQGPSTEAFF
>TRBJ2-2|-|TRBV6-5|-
TGTGCCAGCAGTTACGCCGGCGAGACTTCGGGCGGCGGGACGCTGTTTTTT
CASSYAGETSGGGTLFF
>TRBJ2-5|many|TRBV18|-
TGTGCCAGCTCACCAAATCGAGCGGCTCACAATGAGCAGTACTTC
CASSPNRAAHNEQYF
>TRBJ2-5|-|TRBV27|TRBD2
TGTGCCGCGGGGCCATGTAGCGGGGGCCAAGAGACCCAGTACTTC
CAAGPCSGGQETQYF
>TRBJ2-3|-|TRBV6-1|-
TGTGCCAGCAGTAAGAGGTTCACTAGCACAGATACGCAGTATTTC
CASSKRFTSTDTQYF
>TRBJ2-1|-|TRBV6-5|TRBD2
TGTGCCAGCACTATGGGACTAGCGGGAGGGCCCGGTGAGCAGTTCTTC
CASTMGLAGGPGEQFF
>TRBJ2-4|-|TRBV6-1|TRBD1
TGTGCCAGCAGTGGGGGGAGGCGCAGGGGGCTAGACCAAGAGATTCAGTACTTC
CASSGGRRRGLDQEIQYF
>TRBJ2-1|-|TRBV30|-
TGTGCCTGGAGTGTCGGTCAGGGGTACAATGAGCAGTTCTTC
CAWSVGQGYNEQFF
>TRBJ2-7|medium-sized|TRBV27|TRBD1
TGTGCCAGCAGTCCCTGGGACAGAACCTACGAGCAGTACTTC
CASSPWDRTYEQYF
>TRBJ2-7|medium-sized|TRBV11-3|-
TGTGCCAGCAGCCCAACTGTCAGGAATGAGCAGTACTTC
CASSPTVRNEQYF
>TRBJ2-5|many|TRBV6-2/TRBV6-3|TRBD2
TGTGCCAGCAGTTACGGGACAGCCTGGACTAGCGGGCCTACCCCCCAGTACTTC
CASSYGTAWTSGPTPQYF
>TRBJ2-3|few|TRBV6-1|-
TGTGCCAGCAGCCTTAGACGGACGGAGCAAGATACGCAGTATTTT
CASSLRRTEQDTQYF
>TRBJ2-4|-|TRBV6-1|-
TGTGCCAGCAAAGGGGGTGGGCAGCGGTACCGAGAGATTCAGTACTTC
CASKGGGQRYREIQYF
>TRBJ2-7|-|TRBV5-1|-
TGCGCCAGCAGCCCACCCGGAGTGGGAGAGCGGTACGAGCAGTACTTC
CASSPPGVGERYEQYF
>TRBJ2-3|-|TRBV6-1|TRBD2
TGTGCCAGGGGGAGGGCGGGCGGAGACACAGAGACGCAGTATTTT
CARGRAGGDTETQYF
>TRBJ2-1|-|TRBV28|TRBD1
TGTGCCAGCATCTACCGGGACAGGGGATATTGGTACGACAATGAGCAGTTCTTC
CASIYRDRGYWYDNEQFF
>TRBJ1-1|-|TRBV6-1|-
TGTGCCAGCAGCTTGTTACGTACTAACTCTGAATCTTTCTTT
CASSLLRTNSESFF
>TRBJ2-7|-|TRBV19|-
TGTGCCAGTAGGGGAACTGTGGATAGCGACGAGCAGTACTTC
CASRGTVDSDEQYF
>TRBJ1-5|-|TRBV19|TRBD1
TGTGCCAGTAAAGGTGTCAGACAGGGAGGCAATCAGCCCCAGCATTTT
CASKGVRQGGNQPQHF
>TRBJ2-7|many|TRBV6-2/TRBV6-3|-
TGTGCCAGCACTGGGGGAGGAGGTGAGCAGTACTTC
CASTGGGGEQYF
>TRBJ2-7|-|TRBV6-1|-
TGTGCCAGCACCGGGGTGGGGGCACCTTCTGGCGCCTACGAGCAGTACTTC
CASTGVGAPSGAYEQYF
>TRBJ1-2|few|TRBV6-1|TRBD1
TGTGCCAGCAGACATCCGGGACAGGCTAACTATGGCTACACCTTC
CASRHPGQANYGYTF
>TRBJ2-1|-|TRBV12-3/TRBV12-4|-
TGTGCCAGCAGCCGGGGGTCCTACAATAAGCAGTTCTTC
CASSRGSYNKQFF
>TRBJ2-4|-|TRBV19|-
TGTGCCAGTAGTATAGTGATAGCAGGACCCAATGAGCAGTACTTC
CASSIVIAGPNEQYF
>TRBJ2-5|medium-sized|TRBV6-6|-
TGTGCCAGCGGGCGGGAGACCCAGTACTTC
CASGRETQYF
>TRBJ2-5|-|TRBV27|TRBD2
TGTGCCAGCGGTTGGCGCGGGGCGGGAGGCAAAGATACCCAGTACTTT
CASGWRGAGGKDTQYF
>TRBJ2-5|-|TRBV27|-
TGTGCCAGCAGTGGCAGGGTGAAAAAGGCCCAGTCCTTC
CASSGRVKKAQSF
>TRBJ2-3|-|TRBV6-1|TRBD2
TGTGCCAGCAGTCCGACTAGCGTAACCACCGGGGCGCAGTATTTT
CASSPTSVTTGAQYF
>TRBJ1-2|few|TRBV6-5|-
TGTGCCAGCAGTTACTCGGACCGCGGATCGGTGCATGGCTACACCTTC
CASSYSDRGSVHGYTF
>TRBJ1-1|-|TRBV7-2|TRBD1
TGTGCCAGCAGCCCCGGGACAGGACTATTGAACACTGAAGCTTTCTTT
CASSPGTGLLNTEAFF